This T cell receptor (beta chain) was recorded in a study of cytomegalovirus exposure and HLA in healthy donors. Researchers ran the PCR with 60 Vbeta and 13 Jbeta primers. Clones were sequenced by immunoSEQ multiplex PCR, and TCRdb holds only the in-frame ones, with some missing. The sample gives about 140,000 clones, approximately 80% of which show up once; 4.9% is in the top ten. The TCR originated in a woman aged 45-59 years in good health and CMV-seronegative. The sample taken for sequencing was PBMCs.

CDR3 nucleotide sequence: TGTGCCAGCAGCTTAGGGATCTTCCAGGGTCCCTATGGCTACACCTTC. It yields the protein CASSLGIFQGPYGYTF. The chain combines TRBV5-6 with TRBJ1-2; a weak D match, TRBD1 (5 bases). CDR3 length equals 16 residues. Germline V CDR1 and CDR2: SGHDT, YYEEEE. Deletions cut 2 bases from V and 4 bases from J, with 18 bases between. Using reference TRBV5-6 and TRBJ1-2 for the parts outside the CDR3, the full variable domain is DAGVTQSPTHLIKTRGQQVTLRCSPKSGHDTVSWYQQALGQGPQFIFQYYEEEERQRGNFPDRFSGHQFPNYSSELNVNALLLGDSALYLCASSLGIFQGPYGYTFGSGTRLTVV.